Listed below are T cell receptor beta chains from one sample, sequenced in a study of shared clonotypes between healthy human individuals. Generated by immunoSEQ multiplex PCR, the TCRdb table keeps only in-frame clones and is missing some. The sample records under 80,000 clones, over 55% being singletons. Material for sequencing was memory CD8+ T cells sorted from blood. Receptor source: a young man in good health. The CDR3 runs from the conserved cysteine through the conserved F or W.

j_call v_call cdr3_aa
TRBJ2-1 TRBV27 CASSLFPSGSRSHEQFF
TRBJ2-1 TRBV28 CASSFFSTAYNEQFF
TRBJ2-1 TRBV11-2 CASSLEGLLQFF
TRBJ2-7 TRBV7-2 CASSFDRGAYEQYF
TRBJ1-1 TRBV9 CASSPGGGMNTEAFF
TRBJ2-7 TRBV18 CASSGSGSYYEQYF
TRBJ1-5 TRBV9 CASSVGTGGQPQHF
TRBJ2-3 TRBV28 CASSFGSSTDTQYF
TRBJ2-5 TRBV29-1 CSVEDWTSGRQRETQYF
TRBJ2-7 TRBV28 CASRPPGGRYEQYF
TRBJ1-2 TRBV7-9 CASSQKMDF
TRBJ2-7 TRBV18 CASSPSGGVGYEQYF
TRBJ1-1 TRBV11-1 CASTFHDWTGVGTEAFF
TRBJ1-1 TRBV18 CASSPANTEAFF
TRBJ2-5 TRBV2 CASGPLAGSQETQYF
TRBJ2-3 TRBV7-8 CASSLHIDTQYF
TRBJ2-6 TRBV13 CASSPTSALPFSGANVLTF
TRBJ2-7 TRBV28 CASRIGAGQPYEQYF
TRBJ1-2 TRBV5-4 CASSLMSYGYTF
TRBJ2-1 TRBV11-2 CASSLDTYEQFF
TRBJ1-3 TRBV6-5 CASNPGNAGNTIYF
TRBJ1-2 TRBV5-1 CASSLGRGPSYGYTF
TRBJ2-3 TRBV7-9 CASSFPLPDTQYF
TRBJ2-7 TRBV6-1 CATNAYEQYF
TRBJ1-2 TRBV19 CASGPGQPRYGYTF
TRBJ2-7 TRBV5-4 CASSLLTGADEQYF
TRBJ1-1 TRBV1 CTSSQDPPHRHEAFF
TRBJ2-7 TRBV2 CASSDEIRRYEQYF
TRBJ2-5 TRBV7-9 CASSGGGGQQETQYF
TRBJ1-2 TRBV5-1 CASSTAGTGDGYTF
TRBJ2-6 TRBV29-1 CSVADGSPSGANVLTF
TRBJ2-5 TRBV4-1 CASSQEAGAILETQYF
TRBJ1-5 TRBV9 CASSAGGGVNQPQHF
TRBJ2-3 TRBV5-1 CASSLAPIWTHSTDTQYF
TRBJ2-3 TRBV29-1 CSASEGILNTQYF
TRBJ1-1 TRBV10-1 CASSDDRTEAFF
TRBJ2-5 TRBV4-1 CASSQEGGRIGETQYF
TRBJ1-2 TRBV7-2 CASSLVRAHGYTF
TRBJ2-2 TRBV25-1 CASSWGGNTGELFF
TRBJ2-2 TRBV19 CASTNARVTGELFF
TRBJ2-1 TRBV28 CASSSGSYNEQFF
TRBJ2-2 TRBV6-6 CASNPLMNTGELFF
TRBJ2-7 TRBV7-1 CASSYPGYEQYF
TRBJ1-5 TRBV15 CATSYTISQPQHF
TRBJ2-3 TRBV10-2 CASSSGLAVTDTQYF
TRBJ2-1 TRBV14 CASSRLAGRDEQFF
TRBJ2-3 TRBV5-1 CASCARQFGPDTQYF
TRBJ2-1 TRBV19 CATAQGYNEQFF
TRBJ2-2 TRBV6-5 CASSYGGTGELFF
TRBJ1-2 TRBV6-6 CASRGPRGYTF
TRBJ1-2 TRBV7-2 CATQAGTGGDGYTF
TRBJ1-2 TRBV29-1 CSVEDQSHSKTGGCGYTF
TRBJ2-2 TRBV2 CASSLGQGFGELFF
TRBJ2-7 TRBV5-1 CASSPTPGHHEQYF
TRBJ2-1 TRBV7-9 CASSSSGTSWDEQFF
TRBJ2-1 TRBV4-2 CASSQERGQGYNEQFF
TRBJ1-5 TRBV27 CASSSTGGVQPQHF
TRBJ2-1 TRBV7-6 CASSRNIQAEQFF
TRBJ2-2 TRBV6-1 CASTASGSNTGELFF